A selection of T cell receptor beta chains follows, all from one sample in a study of blood T cell repertoires in COVID-19. Produced via immunoSEQ multiplex PCR; TCRdb's table is partial and in-frame only. The sample has 80,000 to 100,000 clones, approximately 90% seen once. The material sequenced was peripheral blood. These receptors originate from a man aged 55 to 70 with acute or convalescent COVID-19. Both conserved end residues are part of each CDR3. D genes are given only for firm matches. Clone size, where shown, is once, few, many, or a class for clones that have expanded.

v_gene	d_gene	j_gene	abundance	CDR3aa	CDR3nt
TRBV5-1	.	TRBJ2-1	.	CASSAGITGDNEQFF	TGCGCCAGCAGCGCGGGTATTACGGGCGACAATGAGCAGTTCTTC
TRBV27	.	TRBJ1-2	.	CASSGGAYGYTF	TGTGCCAGCTCCGGGGGGGCCTATGGCTACACCTTC
TRBV5-1	TRBD2	TRBJ2-1	few	CASSRGSGGSSYNEQFF	TGCGCCAGCAGCCGGGGGAGCGGGGGGAGCTCCTACAATGAGCAGTTCTTC
TRBV18	.	TRBJ1-3	.	CASSRGPPASGNTIYF	TGTGCCAGCTCACGCGGGCCCCCGGCCTCTGGAAACACCATATATTTT
TRBV7-9	.	TRBJ1-1	.	CASTTMGGETEAFF	TGTGCCAGCACCACTATGGGGGGAGAGACTGAAGCTTTCTTT
TRBV13	TRBD1	TRBJ1-1	.	CASSYGQGGNTEAFF	TGTGCCAGCAGCTACGGACAGGGGGGAAACACTGAAGCTTTCTTT
TRBV5-1	TRBD2	TRBJ2-3	.	CASSLGSSGDFTDTQYF	TGCGCCAGCAGCTTGGGGTCTAGCGGGGACTTCACAGATACGCAGTATTTT
TRBV19	.	TRBJ1-2	.	CASSMGAGSGLAGYTF	TGTGCCAGTAGTATGGGAGCCGGGAGTGGATTAGCTGGCTACACCTTC
TRBV29-1	.	TRBJ2-3	once	CSVARDRTDTQYF	TGCAGCGTCGCCCGCGACAGAACAGATACGCAGTATTTT
TRBV3-1/TRBV3-2	TRBD1	TRBJ2-7	.	CASSHGQGREQYF	TGTGCCAGCAGCCACGGACAGGGGCGGGAGCAGTACTTC
TRBV20-1	.	TRBJ1-2	.	CSASSRTNYGYTF	TGCAGTGCTAGTTCCAGGACTAACTATGGCTACACCTTC
TRBV5-4	.	TRBJ2-7	.	CASSLDWGVRGEQYF	TGTGCCAGCAGCTTGGACTGGGGGGTGCGGGGAGAGCAGTACTTC
TRBV7-9	TRBD1	TRBJ2-4	.	CASSLGGGQTKNIQYF	TGTGCCAGCAGCTTAGGAGGGGGCCAGACCAAAAACATTCAGTACTTC